This T cell receptor beta chain is from a study of CD8+ T cells in alopecia areata. A remark on this clone: Antigen unknown.

The authors extracted RNA and reverse transcribed it into cDNA as the sequencing template. Assay: immunoSEQ multiplex PCR; the TCRdb copy retains only in-frame clones and omits some. The sample holds around 120,000 clones, 53% seen once. Overall study results and limits: Tofacitinib significantly brought down scalp clonality and expanded CD8+ clones among top 100. Amid tofacitinib therapy, many expanded lesional clones stayed present in scalp and blood.

The treatment is: oral pan-JAK inhibitor, 5-10 mg twice daily. Researchers gathered lesional scalp punch biopsies and peripheral blood from patients with alopecia areata. Sorted populations comprised CD4+ and CD8+ T cells obtained from PBMCs. The sample consisted of CD4+ T cells sorted from blood, taken at week 4, from a patient treated with tofacitinib. The sequence came from a human donor with alopecia areata.

The CDR3 protein is CASSPYKNTEAFF. The CDR3 nucleotides read TGTGCCAGCAGTCCTTATAAGAACACTGAAGCTTTCTTT. The chain couples TRBV6-5 to TRBJ1-1, with D uncertain. The CDR3 consists of 13 residues. V was trimmed by 5 bases and J by 1 base, leaving 8 bases between them. The V gene's germline CDR1 is MNHEY and CDR2 SVGAGI.